A single sample is the source of the 17 T cell receptor beta chains below, sequenced in a study of cytomegalovirus exposure and HLA in healthy donors. The PCR used 60 Vbeta and 13 Jbeta primers. Sequencing was performed with immunoSEQ multiplex PCR; in TCRdb, only in-frame clones are kept and a portion is missing. The data show roughly 99,000 clones, 65% to 85% seen once. The sequenced sample consisted of PBMCs. The source is a man aged 18-30 years in good health and CMV-seronegative.

There are a few counts of this clone. The rearrangement links TRBV2 to TRBJ2-1; 7 bases map to TRBD2. This CDR3 contains 14 residues. The V and J ends lost 1 base and 4 bases, in that order; junction bases with no gene match: 1. CDR1 is SNHLY, CDR2 FYNNEI, per germline. The CDR3 loop reads CASSEGGGYNEQFF. CDR3 nucleotides: TGTGCCAGCAGTGAAGGGGGGGGTTACAATGAGCAGTTCTTC.

This clone showed up just once. The V call is TRBV5-1, the J call TRBJ2-3, with a possible D match to TRBD1 (6 bases). The V and J ends lost 1 base and 5 bases respectively, with 14 bases between them. In germline, CDR1 is SGHRS, CDR2 YFSETQ. This CDR3 region has 15 residues. The DNA of the CDR3 is TGCGCCAGCAGCTTGACAGGATTCAGGGGAGATACGCAGTATTTT. Its protein product is CASSLTGFRGDTQYF.

In regard to this clone: The same CDR3 also results from other DNA sequences found in this sample. The rearrangement uses TRBV2 and TRBJ1-2, with D possibly being TRBD1 (5 bases). The length of the CDR3 is 13 residues. Trimming removed 5 bases from V and 4 bases from J, with 11 bases in between. Germline V CDR1 and CDR2: SNHLY, FYNNEI. CDR3 nucleotide sequence: TGTGCCAGCAGTCTCGGGGGGGGCTATGGCTACACCTTC. Translated, it gives CASSLGGGYGYTF.

The rearrangement uses TRBV10-1 and TRBJ2-1; D call uncertain. The CDR3 is 12 amino acids. Germline lookup yields CDR1 WNHNN and CDR2 SYGVQD (reference sequence). V gave up 3 bases and J gave up 7 bases, with 7 bases separating them. The CDR3 region is CASSDGPNEQFF. The CDR3, as DNA: TGCGCCAGCAGTGATGGGCCTAATGAGCAGTTCTTC.

This rearrangement joins TRBV29-1 to TRBJ2-7; TRBD1 agrees at 11 bases. The V gene's germline CDR1 is SQVTM and CDR2 ANQGSEA. The CDR3 sequence is 13 residues long. The V gene end was trimmed by 5 bases and the J gene end by 6 bases; junction bases not matched to a gene: 6. The CDR3: CSVSGTGGTEQYF. The CDR3 DNA sequence: TGCAGCGTTTCCGGGACAGGGGGGACCGAGCAGTACTTC.

The sample holds a few counts of this clone. The chain joins TRBV6-5 to TRBJ2-7; 9 nucleotides align to TRBD1. Germline V gene lookup returns CDR1 MNHEY and CDR2 SVGAGI. This CDR3 has 15 amino acids. J gave up 3 bases and V 2 bases, and 5 bases lay outside the gene matches. The CDR3: CASSYGGTGSYEQYF. The CDR3 DNA follows: TGTGCCAGCAGTTACGGGGGGACAGGGAGCTACGAGCAGTACTTC.

The CDR3 region has the DNA TGTGCCAGCAGCCCAGGTCCTAGCGGGGGGATGTACCAAGAGACCCAGTACTTC. It translates to CASSPGPSGGMYQETQYF. The J gene is TRBJ2-5, the V gene TRBV7-6; 11 positions agree with TRBD2. The CDR3 consists of 18 residues. The germline V gene encodes CDR1 SGHVS and CDR2 FNYEAQ. J lost 0 bases, V lost 5 bases, and 11 bases had no gene match.

The chain uses TRBV6-4 and TRBJ2-7, with D maybe TRBD2 (6 bases). Germline lookup yields CDR1 MRHNA and CDR2 SNTAGT. The CDR3 runs 13 residues. V was trimmed by 3 bases and J by 6 bases, leaving 12 bases between them. CDR3 bases: TGTGCCAGCAGTGATAATGAGGGAGGCGAGCAGTACTTC. Translated: CASSDNEGGEQYF.

This clone has only a few counts. V and J are TRBV6-6 and TRBJ2-2; the D is unclear. The CDR3 contains 12 residues. CDR1 and CDR2 (germline): MNHNY, SVGAGI (reference sequence). The ends were cut back, 5 bases at V and 6 bases at J, with 7 bases in the middle. The CDR3 DNA sequence: TGTGCCAGCAGTACCCCGGCCGGGGAGCTGTTTTTT. Protein: CASSTPAGELFF.

The chain uses TRBV27 and TRBJ1-4, with 10 bases aligning to TRBD1. Germline CDR1 MNHEY, CDR2 SMNVEV (reference sequence). The V and J ends lost 6 bases and 5 bases, in that order; junction bases with no gene match: 3. This CDR3 has 14 amino acids. The CDR3 protein is CASRPDRGNEKLFF. Written as DNA, the CDR3 is TGTGCCAGCAGACCGGACAGGGGGAATGAAAAACTGTTTTTT.

The chain links TRBV18 to TRBJ2-2, with 9 nucleotides matching TRBD1. The length of the CDR3 is 19 residues. CDR1 is KGHSH, CDR2 LQKENI, per germline. The V segment lost 6 bases and the J segment 5 bases; nucleotides outside the gene matches: 19. The CDR3 DNA reads as TGTGCCAGCTCCCGCGGGACAGGGCTTACCAGGCCGGGGACCGGGGAGCTGTTTTTT. Translating gives CASSRGTGLTRPGTGELFF.

The chain joins TRBV7-9 to TRBJ2-7, with TRBD1 as a possible D gene (6 bases). This CDR3 contains 15 residues. V lost 5 bases and J lost 2, with 16 bases in between. Germline V gives CDR1 SEHNR, CDR2 FQNEAQ (reference sequence). This CDR3 is CASSDPWTDPYEQYF. For the CDR3, the DNA is TGTGCCAGCAGCGACCCGTGGACAGATCCCTACGAGCAGTACTTC.

The genes are TRBV4-2 and TRBJ1-6; 7 positions match TRBD1. The length of the CDR3 is 18 residues. CDR1 and CDR2 (germline): LGHNA, YNFKEQ. With 0 bases clipped from V and 0 bases from J, the junction kept 5 bases outside the gene matches. CDR3 residues: CASSQETGRSSYNSPLHF. The CDR3 region has the DNA TGTGCCAGCAGCCAAGAGACAGGGCGTTCCTCCTATAATTCACCCCTCCACTTT.

This chain uses TRBV4-1 with TRBJ1-4; D uncertain. This CDR3 is 13 amino acids long. The V and J ends lost 1 base and 8 bases respectively, with 8 bases between them. Per the germline V gene, CDR1 is MGHRA and CDR2 is YSYEKL. DNA for the CDR3: TGCGCCAGCAGCCAAGCGGGCGGGGAAAAACTGTTTTTT. Protein product: CASSQAGGEKLFF.

V is TRBV9 and J is TRBJ2-7, with TRBD1 identical over 11 bases. The CDR3 covers 13 residues. Germline V CDR1 and CDR2: SGDLS, YYNGEE. V lost 3 bases to trimming and J lost 5 bases; unmatched junction nucleotides: 1. CDR3 in amino acids: CASSGTGGHEQYF. In nucleotides, the CDR3 is TGTGCCAGCAGCGGGACAGGGGGCCACGAGCAGTACTTC.

The rearrangement joins TRBV6-4 to TRBJ2-3; no reliable D call. V lost 6 bases and J 0 bases, leaving 10 bases between the germline ends. Per the germline V gene, CDR1 is MRHNA and CDR2 is SNTAGT. The CDR3 spans 14 residues. CDR3 bases: TGTGCCAGCAGCGCGGATACTAGCACAGATACGCAGTATTTT. Protein: CASSADTSTDTQYF.

Regarding this clone: This same CDR3 is encoded by further DNA sequences in the sample. The V and J genes are TRBV27 and TRBJ1-1; D is unresolved. Trimming left V 11 bases short and J 6 bases short, with 16 bases between. Per the germline V gene, CDR1 is MNHEY and CDR2 is SMNVEV (reference sequence). CDR3 length equals 12 residues. This CDR3 is CAVGLPPAEAFF. For the CDR3, the DNA is TGTGCCGTTGGGCTCCCACCAGCTGAAGCTTTCTTT.